A single sample gave rise to the 32 T cell receptor beta chains below, sequenced in a study of control samples from healthy donors and cancer patients. TCRdb keeps only in-frame clones here, not all; method: immunoSEQ multiplex PCR. Among tens of thousands of clones listed, roughly 87% were seen once. The sequenced material came from blood. These receptor sequences come from a woman in her forties or fifties in good health.

The chain uses TRBV6-2 or TRBV6-3 and TRBJ2-5, with D possibly being TRBD1 (5 bases). This CDR3 region has 13 residues. V lost 4 bases and J 5 bases, leaving 11 bases between the germline ends. Germline CDR1 MNHEY, CDR2 SVGEGT. The DNA of the CDR3 is TGTGCCAGCAGTTTGGGGCCTCGCGAGACCCAGTACTTC. Protein sequence: CASSLGPRETQYF.

There are a few counts of this clone. In nucleotides, the CDR3 is TGTGCCAGCAGCCCCCAAGGGGGCCTCAGGCAGGGGCAGTTCTTC. This gives the protein CASSPQGGLRQGQFF. The chain couples TRBV14 to TRBJ2-1; 7 nucleotides agree with TRBD1. This CDR3 has 15 residues. The germline gives CDR1 SGHDN, CDR2 FVKESK. The V gene end was trimmed by 4 bases and the J gene end by 12 bases; junction bases not matched to a gene: 15.

V usage is TRBV2 and J usage is TRBJ1-1, with 10 bases identical to TRBD1. The CDR3 has 18 amino acids. Losses at the gene ends were 3 bases for V and 0 bases for J; bases not matched to a gene: 10. The germline V gene has CDR1 SNHLY and CDR2 FYNNEI. The CDR3, as DNA: TGTGCCAGCAGTGACGACAGGGGGCTTTTTATTATGAACACTGAAGCTTTCTTT. Its protein product is CASSDDRGLFIMNTEAFF.

V usage is TRBV10-3 and J usage is TRBJ2-7; 7 positions agree with TRBD2. J lost 1 base, V lost 0 bases, and 6 bases had no gene match. The CDR3 loop spans 16 amino acids. Germline-derived CDR1 and CDR2 are ENHRY and SYGVKD. CDR3 bases: TGTGCCATCAGTGAGTCAGCGCGGGAGCGATCCTACGAGCAGTACTTC. This sequence encodes CAISESARERSYEQYF.

The chain recombines TRBV2 with TRBJ2-7; D unclear. CDR1 SNHLY and CDR2 FYNNEI come from the germline V gene. V gave up 1 base and J gave up 7 bases, with 14 bases separating them. This CDR3 is 14 amino acids long. The DNA of the CDR3 is TGTGCCAGCAGTGAAGGGATTTGGAACGGGGAGCAGTACTTC. Translated: CASSEGIWNGEQYF.

This chain joins TRBV5-1 and TRBJ1-4; 7 bases fit TRBD1. Germline V gene data show CDR1 as SGHRS and CDR2 as YFSETQ. Trimming took 4 bases from V and 9 from J; bases not matched to a gene: 9. The length of the CDR3 is 14 residues. This CDR3 reads CASSPGGDSQKLFF. CDR3 bases: TGCGCCAGCAGCCCGGGAGGGGACAGCCAAAAACTGTTTTTT.

This clone appeared a single time. The chain has TRBV19 and TRBJ2-2; possible D gene TRBD2, 5 bases. The germline V and J ends were trimmed by 6 bases and 2 bases, with 10 bases remaining between them. Per the germline V gene, CDR1 is LNHDA and CDR2 is SQIVND (reference sequence). The CDR3 runs 14 residues. Here the CDR3 reads CASRDSLNTGELFF. Here the CDR3 DNA reads TGTGCCAGTAGGGACTCTCTAAACACCGGGGAGCTGTTTTTT.

The chain joins TRBV5-4 to TRBJ2-7; tentatively, D is TRBD2 (5 bases). Germline CDR1 reads SGHNT; CDR2 reads YYREEE (reference sequence). The germline V and J ends were trimmed by 4 bases and 0 bases, with 8 bases remaining between them. The CDR3 covers 13 residues. CDR3 protein: CASSQGSSYEQYF. The CDR3 DNA sequence: TGTGCCAGCAGCCAAGGGAGCTCCTACGAGCAGTACTTC. Full variable domain (missing parts from reference TRBV5-4 and TRBJ2-7): ETGVTQSPTHLIKTRGQQVTLRCSSQSGHNTVSWYQQALGQGPQFIFQYYREEENGRGNFPPRFSGLQFPNYSSELNVNALELDDSALYLCASSQGSSYEQYFGPGTRLTVT.

The V and J genes are TRBV5-4 and TRBJ1-1, with D possibly matching TRBD1 (6 bases). The V and J ends lost 1 base and 2 bases respectively, with 18 bases between them. CDR3 length: 17 residues. Germline V lookup: CDR1 SGHNT, CDR2 YYREEE (reference sequence). CDR3 amino acids: CASSLLHRQELNTEAFF. In DNA, the CDR3 is TGTGCCAGCAGCTTGCTGCACCGACAGGAACTAAACACTGAAGCTTTCTTT.

The J gene is TRBJ2-1, the V gene TRBV5-4; no reliable D call. Germline V gives CDR1 SGHNT, CDR2 YYREEE (reference sequence). The ends were cut back, 1 base at V and 4 bases at J, with 6 bases in the middle. The CDR3 length is 13 residues. CDR3 region: CASSLMEYNEQFF. CDR3 sequence (DNA): TGTGCCAGCAGCTTGATGGAGTACAATGAGCAGTTCTTC.

The chain carries TRBV5-1 and TRBJ1-2, with D hard to call. Trimming removed 1 base from V and 2 bases from J, with 6 bases in between. The CDR3 covers 13 residues. Looked up from germline, CDR1 is SGHRS and CDR2 is YFSETQ. The CDR3 loop reads CASSLWVNYGYTF. The CDR3 DNA reads as TGCGCCAGCAGCTTGTGGGTGAACTATGGCTACACCTTC. The full variable domain, in which reference TRBV5-1 and TRBJ1-2 provide the parts outside the CDR3, is KAGVTQTPRYLIKTRGQQVTLSCSPISGHRSVSWYQQTPGQGLQFLFEYFSETQRNKGNFPGRFSGRQFSNSRSEMNVSTLELGDSALYLCASSLWVNYGYTFGSGTRLTVV.

The V and J genes are TRBV2 and TRBJ2-7, with D perhaps given as TRBD1 or TRBD2 (5 bases each). Trimming cost V 7 bases and J 4 bases, with 26 bases left between them. This CDR3 contains 17 residues. The V gene's germline CDR1 is SNHLY and CDR2 FYNNEI. The CDR3 here is CASTLRGRPVGTYEQYF. The CDR3 bases are TGTGCCAGCACCCTCCGGGGCCGGCCGGTGGGTACTTACGAGCAGTACTTC.

This chain links TRBV5-1 with TRBJ2-1; 7 bases are a match to TRBD1. Germline CDR1 is SGHRS and CDR2 is YFSETQ. Trimming took 4 bases from V and 4 from J; bases not matched to a gene: 5. The CDR3 length is 14 residues. DNA for the CDR3: TGCGCCAGCAGCCGACAGGGACAATACAATGAGCAGTTCTTC. This gives the protein CASSRQGQYNEQFF.

The V call is TRBV9, the J call TRBJ2-5; D is perhaps TRBD1 or TRBD2 (5 bases each). The germline V gene has CDR1 SGDLS and CDR2 YYNGEE. V lost 1 base and J 2 bases, leaving 15 bases between the germline ends. This CDR3 is built from 16 residues. In nucleotides, the CDR3 is TGTGCCAGCAGCGTAAGGGGAGAGGGACCTCAAGAGACCCAGTACTTC. Protein: CASSVRGEGPQETQYF.

J is TRBJ2-3 and V is TRBV6-6; tentatively, D is TRBD2 (5 bases). This CDR3 comprises 13 residues. Germline V lookup: CDR1 MNHNY, CDR2 SVGAGI (reference sequence). Trimming left V 7 bases short and J 5 bases short, with 13 bases between. The CDR3 spells CASKAREGDTQYF. CDR3 in DNA: TGTGCCAGCAAAGCCAGAGAGGGAGATACGCAGTATTTT.

This clone was observed once. The rearrangement links TRBV3-1 (or the pseudogene TRBV3-2) to TRBJ1-2, with 9 bases matching TRBD1. J was trimmed by 3 bases and V by 8 bases; bases with no gene match: 13. The germline gives CDR1 LGHDT, CDR2 YNNKEL (reference sequence). The CDR3 contains 16 residues. In DNA, the CDR3 is TGTGCCAGCTGGGGTCCCGGGACAGGGTACGACTATGGCTACACCTTC. It translates to CASWGPGTGYDYGYTF.

V gene TRBV9 combines with J gene TRBJ1-1; 7 bases line up with TRBD1. This CDR3 is 15 amino acids long. CDR1 and CDR2 (germline): SGDLS, YYNGEE. V was pared by 5 bases and J by 0 bases, with 7 bases of the junction left unmatched. Written as DNA, the CDR3 is TGTGCCAGCAGTCCGGAGGGGGCCATGAACACTGAAGCTTTCTTT. This encodes CASSPEGAMNTEAFF.

In its sample, this clone was seen once. This chain connects TRBV7-8 to TRBJ1-1; a weak D match, TRBD1 (6 bases). V gave up 5 bases and J gave up 3 bases, with 16 bases separating them. From germline, CDR1 is SGHVS and CDR2 FQNEAQ. The CDR3 is 15 amino acids. The CDR3 is CASSRLGAGDTEAFF. CDR3 nucleotides: TGTGCCAGCAGCAGACTTGGTGCAGGGGACACTGAAGCTTTCTTT.

This clone appeared once. CDR3 sequence: CASSVGQGGSYEQYF. The CDR3, as DNA: TGTGCCAGCTCAGTCGGACAGGGCGGCTCCTACGAGCAGTACTTC. V and J are TRBV18 and TRBJ2-7; 8 positions agree with TRBD1. The CDR3 sequence is 15 residues long. V lost 5 bases, J lost 0 bases, and 6 bases stayed unmatched. Germline CDR1 reads KGHSH; CDR2 reads LQKENI. The full variable domain, completed using reference TRBV18 and TRBJ2-7, is NAGVMQNPRHLVRRRGQEARLRCSPMKGHSHVYWYRQLPEEGLKFMVYLQKENIIDESGMPKERFSAEFPKEGPSILRIQQVVRGDSAAYFCASSVGQGGSYEQYFGPGTRLTVT.

The chain has TRBV19 and TRBJ1-3; D gene ambiguous. The CDR3 is 15 amino acids. Germline V gene sequence: CDR1 LNHDA, CDR2 SQIVND (reference sequence). V was shortened by 2 bases and J by 0 bases, with 8 bases between the two germline ends. The CDR3 loop is CASSILAPSGNTIYF. DNA for the CDR3: TGTGCCAGTAGTATATTGGCACCCTCTGGAAACACCATATATTTT. The whole variable domain, filled in from reference TRBV19 and TRBJ1-3, reads DGGITQSPKYLFRKEGQNVTLSCEQNLNHDAMYWYRQDPGQGLRLIYYSQIVNDFQKGDIAEGYSVSREKKESFPLTVTSAQKNPTAFYLCASSILAPSGNTIYFGEGSWLTVV.

The J gene is TRBJ2-7, the V gene TRBV29-1, with D tentatively TRBD2 (5 bases). Trimming pared 4 bases from V and 6 bases from J, leaving 16 bases between. Germline V gene data show CDR1 as SQVTM and CDR2 as ANQGSEA. The length of the CDR3 is 13 residues. CDR3 sequence: CSVVEGLATEQYF. The CDR3 DNA is TGCAGCGTTGTAGAGGGTTTAGCGACCGAGCAGTACTTC.

The chain carries TRBV21-1 and TRBJ2-2; the table's D call, TRBD1, has no DNA check behind it. TRBV21-1 is a listed pseudogene. The CDR3 runs 17 residues. The CDR3 region has the DNA TGTGCCAGCAGCAAGGTGCCAGGGTATGTCGACACCGGGGAGCTGTTTTTT. This translates into CASSKVPGYVDTGELFF.

This clone occurred once. The chain links TRBV10-3 to TRBJ2-7; no reliable D call. Deletions cut 4 bases from V and 0 bases from J, with 4 bases between. Germline lookup yields CDR1 ENHRY and CDR2 SYGVKD. The CDR3 loop spans 12 amino acids. CDR3 sequence reads: CAISGSSYEQYF. In DNA form, the CDR3 reads TGTGCCATCAGTGGTAGCTCCTACGAGCAGTACTTC.

This clone was picked up a small number of times. The sample holds other DNA sequences that translate to the same CDR3. The J gene is TRBJ2-5, the V gene TRBV14; no firm D call. Trimming removed 1 base at V and 5 bases at J, with 5 bases between. CDR3 length equals 12 residues. Germline V gene sequence: CDR1 SGHDN, CDR2 FVKESK. CDR3 amino acids: CASSQVVETQYF. Here the CDR3 DNA reads TGTGCCAGCAGCCAAGTTGTGGAGACCCAGTACTTC.

The rearrangement joins TRBV5-4 to TRBJ2-4; 7 bases align to TRBD2. Trimming took 3 bases from V and 3 from J; bases not matched to a gene: 3. Germline CDR1 is SGHNT and CDR2 is YYREEE (reference sequence). CDR3 length: 14 residues. The DNA of the CDR3 is TGTGCCAGCAGCTGGACGGGAGGCAAAAACATTCAGTACTTC. Its protein product is CASSWTGGKNIQYF.

The chain employs TRBV13 and TRBJ2-1; TRBD2 aligns across 10 bases. The CDR3 has 18 amino acids. Germline V lookup: CDR1 PRHDT, CDR2 FYEKMQ (reference sequence). V shed 2 bases, J shed 5 bases, and the junction held 12 bases outside the gene matches. This CDR3 is CASSLRGRGTSEDNEQFF. The CDR3 DNA reads as TGTGCCAGCAGCTTACGGGGCCGAGGGACTAGCGAAGACAATGAGCAGTTCTTC.

This clone was seen once. V and J are TRBV29-1 and TRBJ2-1, with D possibly TRBD2 on 5 matching bases. V was trimmed by 4 bases and J by 7 bases, leaving 17 bases between them. This CDR3 region has 14 residues. Germline loops: CDR1 SQVTM, CDR2 ANQGSEA. CDR3 amino acids: CSVVLASRSNEQFF. CDR3 nucleotides: TGCAGCGTTGTTTTGGCTAGCCGGTCAAATGAGCAGTTCTTC.

The chain has TRBV3-1 (or the pseudogene TRBV3-2) and TRBJ2-7; tentatively, D is TRBD1 (6 bases). Trimming shortened V by 4 bases and J by 0 bases, and 10 bases separated the two germline ends. This CDR3 region has 14 residues. Germline loops: CDR1 LGHDT, CDR2 YNNKEL (reference sequence). The DNA for the CDR3 is TGTGCCAGCAGCCGGCAGGGGCTCTCCTACGAGCAGTACTTC. It codes for CASSRQGLSYEQYF.

This rearrangement joins TRBV6-5 to TRBJ1-2; tentatively, D is TRBD1 (6 bases). Germline loops: CDR1 MNHEY, CDR2 SVGAGI. This CDR3 is built from 14 residues. V shed 2 bases and J shed 4 bases, with 11 bases lying between them. The chain's CDR3 is CASSYGGQAYGYTF. CDR3 DNA: TGTGCCAGCAGTTACGGGGGGCAGGCCTATGGCTACACCTTC.

In its sample, this clone was seen once. V is TRBV18 and J is TRBJ2-2; maybe TRBD1 (6 bases). Germline-derived CDR1 and CDR2 are KGHSH and LQKENI. This CDR3 contains 18 residues. V was trimmed by 4 bases and J by 2 bases, leaving 20 bases between them. The DNA for the CDR3 is TGTGCCAGCTCACTCCTCGCGCAGGGGCTGATTAACACCGGGGAGCTGTTTTTT. It yields the protein CASSLLAQGLINTGELFF.

The rearrangement uses TRBV5-6 and TRBJ2-1; maybe TRBD1 (5 bases). The CDR3 sequence is 17 residues long. The germline V and J ends were trimmed by 3 bases and 0 bases, with 16 bases remaining between them. Germline values: CDR1 SGHDT, CDR2 YYEEEE. DNA for the CDR3: TGTGCCAGCAGCTCGCGTGACAGCCGCAGCTCCTACAATGAGCAGTTCTTC. This codes for CASSSRDSRSSYNEQFF.

This clone was counted a single time. The V call is TRBV7-6, the J call TRBJ2-7, with TRBD2 matching 12 bases. The CDR3 sequence is 14 residues long. Germline CDR1 is SGHVS and CDR2 is FNYEAQ. Losses at the gene ends were 1 base for V and 5 bases for J; bases not matched to a gene: 0. The CDR3 here is CASSLGLAGDEQYF. The CDR3 DNA is TGTGCCAGCAGCTTAGGACTAGCGGGAGACGAGCAGTACTTC.